The clone carrying this T cell receptor (beta chain) has at least ten counts. Amplification of TCR beta CDR3 regions was performed using RNA transcripts as template. An initial round of RT-PCR targeting the TCR CDR3 relied on the HTBI primer set. One entry per CDR3 protein results from TCRdb running MiXCR on the multiplex PCR reads. Of about 480,000 distinct CDR3 sequences listed, around an eighth are singletons. The sample comes from a study of T cells in Graves' hyperthyroidism and ophthalmopathy. The CDR3 is 19 amino acids. Trimming removed 2 bases at V and 0 bases at J, with 19 bases between. CDR1 is SEHNR, CDR2 FQNEAQ, per germline (reference sequence).

This TCR was sampled from a woman younger than 30 with Graves' hyperthyroidism. What was sequenced was blood. The J gene is TRBJ2-2, the V gene TRBV7-9, with D perhaps TRBD1 or TRBD2 (6 bases each). CDR3 region: CASSLKTGVSGANTGELFF. Written as DNA, the CDR3 is TGTGCCAGCAGCTTAAAGACAGGCGTTAGCGGAGCGAACACCGGGGAGCTGTTTTTT.